One sample yielded the 11 T cell receptor beta chains listed below, sequenced in a study of T cell changes during pregnancy in multiple sclerosis. Using immunoSEQ multiplex PCR, the repertoire was profiled, and TCRdb retains in-frame clones only, with some absent. The repertoire holds 65,000 to 80,000 clones, with 90% as singletons. The sequenced sample was peripheral blood, obtained in the third trimester of pregnancy. All receptors derive from a female donor with multiple sclerosis, enrolled in a pregnancy study.

V usage is TRBV5-6 and J usage is TRBJ2-7; 7 bases map to TRBD1. This CDR3 spans 15 amino acids. The germline V gene encodes CDR1 SGHDT and CDR2 YYEEEE. Losses at the gene ends were 5 bases for V and 1 base for J; bases not matched to a gene: 9. Here the CDR3 reads CASRLGGGNSYEQYF. The CDR3, as DNA: TGTGCCAGCAGGTTAGGGGGCGGTAATTCCTACGAGCAGTACTTC.

Only one count was recorded for this clone. V gene TRBV7-9 combines with J gene TRBJ2-3, with D possibly matching TRBD2 (6 bases). CDR1 and CDR2 from the germline V gene are SEHNR and FQNEAQ (reference sequence). Trimming took off 5 bases at V and 1 base at J, with 19 bases between the two ends. CDR3 size: 17 residues. Written as DNA, the CDR3 is TGTGCCAGCAGCCCGCCGGGGGTGGGCGGGGGCACAGATACGCAGTATTTT. It translates to CASSPPGVGGGTDTQYF.

The chain links TRBV7-2 to TRBJ1-2; D gene unclear. V was pared by 1 base and J by 3 bases, with 12 bases between. Germline V gene lookup returns CDR1 SGHTA and CDR2 FQGNSA. The CDR3 sequence is 15 residues long. CDR3 nucleotide sequence: TGTGCCAGCAGCTTAGAGGCCGGGGTCTACTATGGCTACACCTTC. As protein: CASSLEAGVYYGYTF.

The chain is built from TRBV18 and TRBJ1-1; weak D call: TRBD1 (6 bases). Looked up from germline, CDR1 is KGHSH and CDR2 is LQKENI. This CDR3 spans 14 amino acids. The V and J ends lost 2 bases and 0 bases respectively, with 7 bases between them. The DNA for the CDR3 is TGTGCCAGCTCACCAACAGGGATGAACACTGAAGCTTTCTTT. This gives the protein CASSPTGMNTEAFF. Variable domain in full (rest from reference TRBV18 and TRBJ1-1): NAGVMQNPRHLVRRRGQEARLRCSPMKGHSHVYWYRQLPEEGLKFMVYLQKENIIDESGMPKERFSAEFPKEGPSILRIQQVVRGDSAAYFCASSPTGMNTEAFFGQGTRLTVV.

This clone was counted once. The chain's CDR3 is CAISDRENTEAFF. The CDR3 DNA sequence: TGTGCCATCAGTGACAGGGAGAACACTGAAGCTTTCTTT. This chain joins TRBV10-3 and TRBJ1-1; maybe TRBD1 (5 bases). CDR1 is ENHRY, CDR2 SYGVKD, per germline. The CDR3 is 13 amino acids. Trimming pared 3 bases from V and 1 base from J, leaving 6 bases between.

V usage is TRBV5-6 and J usage is TRBJ1-2; D is perhaps TRBD1 (6 bases). There are 15 residues in the CDR3. Germline V gene lookup returns CDR1 SGHDT and CDR2 YYEEEE. The germline V and J ends were trimmed by 0 bases and 5 bases, with 14 bases remaining between them. The CDR3 nucleotides read TGTGCCAGCAGCTTGGGACAGGCGAAGGTTTATGGCTACACCTTC. Protein product: CASSLGQAKVYGYTF.

J is TRBJ2-7 and V is TRBV30, with D maybe TRBD1 (5 bases). Germline CDR1 reads GTSNPN; CDR2 reads SVGIG (reference sequence). There are 12 residues in the CDR3. The V end lost 8 bases, the J end lost 10 bases, and 21 bases lay between the germline ends. CDR3 sequence: CATSPGSASQYF. The CDR3 DNA sequence: TGTGCCACCTCACCAGGGTCCGCGAGTCAGTACTTC.

V gene TRBV7-9 combines with J gene TRBJ2-7; the match to TRBD2 covers 9 bases. CDR3 length: 15 amino acids. In germline, CDR1 is SEHNR, CDR2 FQNEAQ (reference sequence). J lost 6 bases, V lost 7 bases, and 13 bases had no gene match. The CDR3 DNA reads as TGTGCCAGCACCCACCTAGGTAGCGGGAGTAGCGAGCAGTACTTC. As protein: CASTHLGSGSSEQYF.

The V and J genes are TRBV19 and TRBJ2-5, with 13 bases fitting TRBD2. This CDR3 region has 14 residues. V lost 3 bases and J lost 10; bases outside the gene matches: 5. The germline CDR1 and CDR2 sequences are LNHDA and SQIVND (reference sequence). The DNA of the CDR3 is TGTGCCAGTAGTATGGTGGGACTAGCGGGGATCCAGTACTTC. It yields the protein CASSMVGLAGIQYF.

V and J are TRBV7-6 and TRBJ1-6; 8 bases agree with TRBD1. V dropped 5 bases and J dropped 7; count of bases not matched to a gene: 13. CDR1 SGHVS and CDR2 FNYEAQ come from the germline V gene. The length of the CDR3 is 17 residues. CDR3 residues: CASSPGQVIPGNSPLHF. CDR3 sequence (DNA): TGTGCCAGCAGCCCGGGACAGGTGATCCCGGGGAATTCACCCCTCCACTTT.

The V gene is TRBV30, the J gene TRBJ1-2, with D maybe TRBD1 (6 bases). Germline assignment: CDR1 GTSNPN and CDR2 SVGIG (reference sequence). V was cut by 4 bases and J by 10 bases, with 13 bases left in between. The CDR3 consists of 11 residues. In nucleotides, the CDR3 is TGTGCCTGGACCCGCACAGGGCCCTACACCTTC. It codes for CAWTRTGPYTF. Drawing the rest from reference TRBV30 and TRBJ1-2, the complete variable domain is SQTIHQWPATLVQPVGSPLSLECTVEGTSNPNLYWYRQAAGRGLQLLFYSVGIGQISSEVPQNLSASRPQDRQFILSSKKLLLSDSGFYLCAWTRTGPYTFGSGTRLTVV.